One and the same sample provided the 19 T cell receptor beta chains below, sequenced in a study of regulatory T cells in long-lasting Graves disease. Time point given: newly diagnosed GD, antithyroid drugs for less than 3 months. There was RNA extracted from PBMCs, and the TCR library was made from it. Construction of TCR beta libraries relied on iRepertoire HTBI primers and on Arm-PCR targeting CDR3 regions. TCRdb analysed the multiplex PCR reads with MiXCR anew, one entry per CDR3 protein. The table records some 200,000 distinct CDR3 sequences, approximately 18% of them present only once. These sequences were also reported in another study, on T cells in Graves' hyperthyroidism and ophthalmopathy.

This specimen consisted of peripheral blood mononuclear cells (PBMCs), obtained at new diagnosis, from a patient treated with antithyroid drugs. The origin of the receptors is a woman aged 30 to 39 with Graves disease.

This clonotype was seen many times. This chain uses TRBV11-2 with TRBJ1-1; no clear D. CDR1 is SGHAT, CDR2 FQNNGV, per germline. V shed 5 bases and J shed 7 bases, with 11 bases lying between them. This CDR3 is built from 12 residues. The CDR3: CASSPTQREAFF. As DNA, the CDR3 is TGTGCCAGCAGCCCCACCCAGCGTGAAGCTTTCTTT.

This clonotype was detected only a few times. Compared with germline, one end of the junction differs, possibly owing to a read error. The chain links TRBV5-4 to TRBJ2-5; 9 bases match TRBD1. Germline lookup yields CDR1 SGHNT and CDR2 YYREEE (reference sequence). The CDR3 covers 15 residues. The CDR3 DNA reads TGTGCCAGCACCTTGCGGGGACAGGGAAGAGAGACCCAGTACTTC. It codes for CASTLRGQGRETQYF.

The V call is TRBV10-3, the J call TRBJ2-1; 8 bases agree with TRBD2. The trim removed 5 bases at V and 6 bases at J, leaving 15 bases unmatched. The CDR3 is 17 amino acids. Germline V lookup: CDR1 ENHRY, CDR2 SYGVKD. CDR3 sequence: CAISTLWKRELGNEQFF. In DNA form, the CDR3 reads TGTGCCATCAGTACTCTTTGGAAGCGGGAGTTGGGCAATGAGCAGTTCTTC.

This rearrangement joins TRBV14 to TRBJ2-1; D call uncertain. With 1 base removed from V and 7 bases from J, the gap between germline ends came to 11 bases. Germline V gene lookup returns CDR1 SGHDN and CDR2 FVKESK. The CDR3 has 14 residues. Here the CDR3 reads CASSQVTFGNEQFF. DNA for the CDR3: TGTGCCAGCAGCCAAGTAACTTTCGGTAATGAGCAGTTCTTC.

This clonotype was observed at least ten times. The CDR3 loop reads CASSYMGNYGYTF. CDR3 bases: TGTGCCAGCAGTTACATGGGTAACTATGGCTACACCTTC. This chain connects TRBV6-5 to TRBJ1-2; D uncertain. The germline CDR1 and CDR2 sequences are MNHEY and SVGAGI. The CDR3 is 13 amino acids. Trimming took 2 bases from V and 1 from J, leaving 5 bases between them.

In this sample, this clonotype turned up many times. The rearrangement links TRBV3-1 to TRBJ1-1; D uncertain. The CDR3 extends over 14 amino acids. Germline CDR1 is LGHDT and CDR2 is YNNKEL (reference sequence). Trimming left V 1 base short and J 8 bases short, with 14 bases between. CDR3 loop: CASSQAARGPEAFF. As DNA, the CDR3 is TGTGCCAGCAGCCAAGCCGCTCGAGGGCCCGAAGCTTTCTTT.

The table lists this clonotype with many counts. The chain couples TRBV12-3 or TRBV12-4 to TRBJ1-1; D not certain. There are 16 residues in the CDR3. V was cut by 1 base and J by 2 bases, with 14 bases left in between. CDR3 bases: TGTGCCAGCAGTTTAGTACTCCAGGAACCTAACACTGAAGCTTTCTTT. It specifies CASSLVLQEPNTEAFF.

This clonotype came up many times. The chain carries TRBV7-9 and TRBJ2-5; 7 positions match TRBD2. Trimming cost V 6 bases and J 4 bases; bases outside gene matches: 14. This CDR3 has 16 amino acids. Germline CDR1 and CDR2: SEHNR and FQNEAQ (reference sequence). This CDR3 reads CASRVAGTGVGETQYF. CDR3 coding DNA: TGTGCCAGCAGAGTAGCGGGTACCGGTGTGGGAGAGACCCAGTACTTC.

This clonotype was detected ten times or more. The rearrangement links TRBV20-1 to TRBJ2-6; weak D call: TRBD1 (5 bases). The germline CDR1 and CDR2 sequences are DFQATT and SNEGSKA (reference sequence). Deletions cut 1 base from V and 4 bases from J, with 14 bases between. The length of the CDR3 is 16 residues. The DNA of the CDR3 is TGCAGTGCTAGAGTACCCAGGGCCTCAGGGGCCAACGTCCTGACTTTC. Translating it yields CSARVPRASGANVLTF.

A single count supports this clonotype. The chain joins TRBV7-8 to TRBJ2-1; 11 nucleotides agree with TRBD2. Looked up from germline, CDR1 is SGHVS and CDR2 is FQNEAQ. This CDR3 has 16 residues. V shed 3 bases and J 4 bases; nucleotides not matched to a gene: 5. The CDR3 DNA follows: TGTGCCAGCAGCTTTGTCCTAGCGGGAGGATACAATGAGCAGTTCTTC. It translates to CASSFVLAGGYNEQFF.

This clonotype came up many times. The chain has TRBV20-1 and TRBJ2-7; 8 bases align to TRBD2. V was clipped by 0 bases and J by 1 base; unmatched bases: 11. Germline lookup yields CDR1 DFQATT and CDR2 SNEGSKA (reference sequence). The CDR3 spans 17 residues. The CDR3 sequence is CSARDPAGVQLSYEQYF. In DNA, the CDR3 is TGCAGTGCTAGAGATCCAGCGGGAGTCCAATTGTCCTACGAGCAGTACTTC.

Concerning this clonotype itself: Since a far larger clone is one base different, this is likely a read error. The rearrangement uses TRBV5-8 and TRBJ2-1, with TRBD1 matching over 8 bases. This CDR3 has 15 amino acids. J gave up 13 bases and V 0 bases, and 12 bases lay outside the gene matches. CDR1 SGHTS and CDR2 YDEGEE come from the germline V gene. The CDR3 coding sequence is TGTGCCAGCAGCTTGGGGCAGGGGGCTCTGGAGACCCAGTTCTTC. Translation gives CASSLGQGALETQFF.

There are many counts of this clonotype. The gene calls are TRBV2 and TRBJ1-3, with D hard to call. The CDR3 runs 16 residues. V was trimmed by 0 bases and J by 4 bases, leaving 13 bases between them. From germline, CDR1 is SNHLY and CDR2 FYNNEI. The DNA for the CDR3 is TGTGCCAGCAGTGAAGCGCTTCTGGGGAAAGGAAACACCATATATTTT. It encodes CASSEALLGKGNTIYF.

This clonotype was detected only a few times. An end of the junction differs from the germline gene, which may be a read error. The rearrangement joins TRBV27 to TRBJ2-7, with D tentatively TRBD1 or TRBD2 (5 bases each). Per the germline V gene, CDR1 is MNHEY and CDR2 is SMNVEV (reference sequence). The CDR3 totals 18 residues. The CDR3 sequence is CAGSSTSTWDGSWYEQYF. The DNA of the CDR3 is TGTGCCGGCAGTTCCACGTCAACCTGGGACGGGTCGTGGTACGAGCAGTACTTC.

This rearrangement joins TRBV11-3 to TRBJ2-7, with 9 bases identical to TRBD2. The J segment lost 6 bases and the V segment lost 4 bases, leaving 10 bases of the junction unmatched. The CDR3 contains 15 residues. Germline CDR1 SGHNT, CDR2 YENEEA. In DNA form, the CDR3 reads TGTGCCAGCAGCTCGAGTAGCGGGAGAAGGTTCGAGCAGTACTTC. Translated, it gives CASSSSSGRRFEQYF.

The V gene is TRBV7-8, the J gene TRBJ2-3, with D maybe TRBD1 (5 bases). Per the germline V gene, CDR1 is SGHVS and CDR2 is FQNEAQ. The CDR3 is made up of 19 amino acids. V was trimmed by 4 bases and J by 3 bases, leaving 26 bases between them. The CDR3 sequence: CASSWRDGQTESFTDTQYF. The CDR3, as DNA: TGTGCCAGCAGCTGGAGAGACGGCCAGACAGAGTCCTTTACAGATACGCAGTATTTT.

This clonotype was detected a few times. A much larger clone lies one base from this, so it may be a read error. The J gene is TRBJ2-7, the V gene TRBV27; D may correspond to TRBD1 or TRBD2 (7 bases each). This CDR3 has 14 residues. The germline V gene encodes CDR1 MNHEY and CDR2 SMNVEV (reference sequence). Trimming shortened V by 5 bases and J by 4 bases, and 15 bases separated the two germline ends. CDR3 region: CASSLSRGGYEQYF. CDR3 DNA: TGTGCCAGCAGTCTCTCCAGGGGGGGATACGAGCAGTACTTC.

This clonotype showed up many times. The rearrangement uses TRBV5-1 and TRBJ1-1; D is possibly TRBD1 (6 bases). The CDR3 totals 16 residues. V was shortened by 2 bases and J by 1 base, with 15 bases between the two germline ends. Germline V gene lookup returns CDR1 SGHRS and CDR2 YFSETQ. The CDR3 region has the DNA TGCGCCAGCAGCTTAGAACGGGCGGGGGCGAACACTGAAGCTTTCTTT. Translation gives CASSLERAGANTEAFF.

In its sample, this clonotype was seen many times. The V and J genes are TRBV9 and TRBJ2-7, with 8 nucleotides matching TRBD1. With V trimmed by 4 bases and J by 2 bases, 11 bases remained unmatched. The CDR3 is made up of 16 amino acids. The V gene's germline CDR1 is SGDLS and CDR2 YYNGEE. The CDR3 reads CASSPPTGANAYEQYF. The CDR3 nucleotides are TGTGCCAGCAGCCCTCCGACAGGGGCGAATGCCTACGAGCAGTACTTC.